This TCR beta chain was recovered during a study of T cells in tumors after PD-1 blockade. Produced via immunoSEQ multiplex PCR; TCRdb's table is partial and in-frame only. This table has about 47,000 clones, roughly three quarters appearing once. The CDR3 extends over 17 amino acids. V shed 6 bases, J shed 5 bases, and the junction held 13 bases outside the gene matches. The germline V gene encodes CDR1 SNHLY and CDR2 FYNNEI. The chain carries TRBV2 and TRBJ2-3; 11 positions agree with TRBD2. The receptor comes from a human donor with advanced basal cell or squamous cell carcinoma (not recorded which). The sample consisted of PBMCs, taken before anti-PD-1 therapy. In nucleotides, the CDR3 is TGTGCCAGCAGCCCCACCCGACTAGCGGGACGGGGAGATACGCAGTATTTT. Residues: CASSPTRLAGRGDTQYF.